This T cell receptor (beta chain) originates from a study of blood T cell repertoires in COVID-19. Study details: COVID-19 samples, acute and convalescent, were from the United States, Italy and Spain. PBMCs, B-cell-depleted T cells, or T cells provided the cDNA or gDNA that made up the material.

Authors' data handling: Scientists estimated how many nucleated cells there were by amplifying reference gene primers. Generated by immunoSEQ multiplex PCR, the TCRdb table keeps only in-frame clones and is missing some. That table supplies the V and J calls and clone size; D and trimming were determined from the DNA. The data contain approximately 140,000 clones, 88% of them singletons. This TCR came from a human donor in a cohort sampled during active COVID-19. Sequencing was carried out using peripheral blood.

The CDR3 coding sequence is TGTGCCAGTAGTATCGCGCCGGGGGGGGGCCCCTACGAGCAGTACTTC. Protein sequence: CASSIAPGGGPYEQYF. The chain couples TRBV19 to TRBJ2-7, with 8 bases matching TRBD2. V lost 3 bases, J lost 2 bases, and 9 bases stayed unmatched. The CDR3 is 16 amino acids. The germline CDR1 and CDR2 sequences are LNHDA and SQIVND (reference sequence).